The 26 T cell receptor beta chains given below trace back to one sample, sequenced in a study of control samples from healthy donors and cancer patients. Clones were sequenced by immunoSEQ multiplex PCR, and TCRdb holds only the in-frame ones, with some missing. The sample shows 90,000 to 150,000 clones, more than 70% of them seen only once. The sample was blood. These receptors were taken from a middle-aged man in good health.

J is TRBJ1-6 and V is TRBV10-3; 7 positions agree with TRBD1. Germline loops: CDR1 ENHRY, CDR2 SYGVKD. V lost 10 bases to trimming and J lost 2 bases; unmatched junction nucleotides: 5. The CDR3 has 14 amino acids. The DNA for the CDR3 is TGTGCCACGAGACAGGGCGCCTATAATTCACCCCTCCACTTT. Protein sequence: CATRQGAYNSPLHF.

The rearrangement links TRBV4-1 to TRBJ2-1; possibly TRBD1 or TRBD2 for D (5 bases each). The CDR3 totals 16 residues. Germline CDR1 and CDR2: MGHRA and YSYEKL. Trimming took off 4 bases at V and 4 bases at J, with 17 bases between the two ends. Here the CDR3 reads CASSPLGDPPYNEQFF. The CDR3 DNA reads TGCGCCAGCAGCCCCCTGGGGGACCCCCCTTACAATGAGCAGTTCTTC.

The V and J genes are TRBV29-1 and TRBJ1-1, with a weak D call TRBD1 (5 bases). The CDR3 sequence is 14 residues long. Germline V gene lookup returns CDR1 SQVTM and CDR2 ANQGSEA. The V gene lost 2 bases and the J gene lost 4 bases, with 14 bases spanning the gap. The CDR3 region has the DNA TGCAGCGTTGAACGCGGGGGTGAAGGCACTGAAGCTTTCTTT. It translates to CSVERGGEGTEAFF.

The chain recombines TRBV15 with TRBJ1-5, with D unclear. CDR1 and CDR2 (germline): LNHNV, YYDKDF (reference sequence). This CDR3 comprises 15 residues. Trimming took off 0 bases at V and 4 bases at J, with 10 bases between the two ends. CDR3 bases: TGTGCCACCAGCAGAGATCGTCTGGGGAATCAGCCCCAGCATTTT. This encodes CATSRDRLGNQPQHF.

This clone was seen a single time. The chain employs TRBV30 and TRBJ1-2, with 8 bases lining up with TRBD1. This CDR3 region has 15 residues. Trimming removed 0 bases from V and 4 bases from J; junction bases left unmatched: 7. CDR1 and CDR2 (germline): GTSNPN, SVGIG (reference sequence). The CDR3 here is CAWSVLPGGLYGYTF. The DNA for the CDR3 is TGTGCCTGGAGTGTACTCCCAGGGGGCCTCTATGGCTACACCTTC.

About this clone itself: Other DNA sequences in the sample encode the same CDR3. CDR3 DNA sequence: TGTGCCACCAGTGAGGACGGAGACATGAACACTGAAGCTTTCTTT. Translation: CATSEDGDMNTEAFF. The V and J genes are TRBV24-1 and TRBJ1-1; D uncertain. The CDR3 contains 15 residues. Looked up from germline, CDR1 is KGHDR and CDR2 is SFDVKD. V gave up 4 bases and J gave up 0 bases, with 11 bases separating them.

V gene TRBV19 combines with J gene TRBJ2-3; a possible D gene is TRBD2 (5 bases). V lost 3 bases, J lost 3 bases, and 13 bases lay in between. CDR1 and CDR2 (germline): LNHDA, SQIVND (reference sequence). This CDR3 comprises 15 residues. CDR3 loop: CASSISVGVTDTQYF. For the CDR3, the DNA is TGTGCCAGTAGTATTAGTGTCGGGGTGACAGATACGCAGTATTTT.

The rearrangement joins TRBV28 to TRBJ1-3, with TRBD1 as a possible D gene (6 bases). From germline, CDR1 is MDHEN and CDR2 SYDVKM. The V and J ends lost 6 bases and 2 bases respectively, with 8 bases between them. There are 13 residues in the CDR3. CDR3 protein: CASRQGPGNTIYF. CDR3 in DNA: TGTGCCAGCAGACAGGGCCCTGGAAACACCATATATTTT.

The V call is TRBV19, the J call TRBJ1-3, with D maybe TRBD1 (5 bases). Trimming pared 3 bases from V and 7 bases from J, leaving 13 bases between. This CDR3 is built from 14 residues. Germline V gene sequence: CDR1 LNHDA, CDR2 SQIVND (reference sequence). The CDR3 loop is CASSIDRGTNTIYF. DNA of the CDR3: TGTGCCAGTAGTATTGATCGGGGGACGAACACCATATATTTT.

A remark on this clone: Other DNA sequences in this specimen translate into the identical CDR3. Here the CDR3 reads CASSLVSDYGYTF. The CDR3 DNA follows: TGCGCCAGCAGCTTGGTGTCAGACTATGGCTACACCTTC. The chain carries TRBV5-1 and TRBJ1-2; unclear D gene. The germline V gene encodes CDR1 SGHRS and CDR2 YFSETQ. V shed 0 bases and J shed 3 bases, with 6 bases lying between them. The CDR3 sequence is 13 residues long.

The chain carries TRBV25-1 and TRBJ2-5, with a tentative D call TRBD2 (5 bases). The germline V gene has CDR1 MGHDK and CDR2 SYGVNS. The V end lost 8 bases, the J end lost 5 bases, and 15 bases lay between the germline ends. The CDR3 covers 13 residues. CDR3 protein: CASRRGAGETQYF. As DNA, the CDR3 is TGTGCCAGCCGACGGGGAGCTGGCGAGACCCAGTACTTC.

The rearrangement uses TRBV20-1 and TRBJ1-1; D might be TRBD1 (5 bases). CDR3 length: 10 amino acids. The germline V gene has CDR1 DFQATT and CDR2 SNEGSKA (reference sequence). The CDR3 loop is CSGGNTEAFF. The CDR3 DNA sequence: TGCAGCGGGGGAAACACTGAAGCTTTCTTT.

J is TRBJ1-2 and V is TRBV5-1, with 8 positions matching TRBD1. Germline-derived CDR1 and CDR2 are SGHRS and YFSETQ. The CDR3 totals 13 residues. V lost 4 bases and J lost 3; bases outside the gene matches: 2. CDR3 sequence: CASSGQGYYGYTF. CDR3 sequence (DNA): TGCGCCAGCAGCGGACAGGGTTACTATGGCTACACCTTC.

The CDR3 sequence is CASSLGYLGAVDTQYF. CDR3 bases: TGTGCCAGTAGTCTCGGGTATCTGGGGGCAGTGGATACGCAGTATTTT. The chain has TRBV19 and TRBJ2-3; D perhaps matches TRBD1 (6 bases). The CDR3 is 16 amino acids. Germline CDR1 and CDR2: LNHDA and SQIVND (reference sequence). V lost 5 bases to trimming and J lost 6 bases, with 21 bases between them.

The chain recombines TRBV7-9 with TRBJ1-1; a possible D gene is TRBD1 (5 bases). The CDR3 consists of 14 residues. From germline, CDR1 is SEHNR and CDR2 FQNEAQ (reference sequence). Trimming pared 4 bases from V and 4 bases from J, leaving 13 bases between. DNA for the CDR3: TGTGCCAGCAGCTATGAGGGGCGGGCCACTGAAGCTTTCTTT. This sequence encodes CASSYEGRATEAFF.

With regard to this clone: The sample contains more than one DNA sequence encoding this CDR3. The CDR3 reads CASMVGTLRDTQYF. In nucleotides, the CDR3 is TGCGCCAGCATGGTGGGGACCCTGAGGGATACGCAGTATTTT. The chain couples TRBV5-1 to TRBJ2-3; either TRBD1 or TRBD2 may supply D (5 bases each). Trimming shortened V by 6 bases and J by 6 bases, and 17 bases separated the two germline ends. Per the germline V gene, CDR1 is SGHRS and CDR2 is YFSETQ. The CDR3 contains 14 residues.

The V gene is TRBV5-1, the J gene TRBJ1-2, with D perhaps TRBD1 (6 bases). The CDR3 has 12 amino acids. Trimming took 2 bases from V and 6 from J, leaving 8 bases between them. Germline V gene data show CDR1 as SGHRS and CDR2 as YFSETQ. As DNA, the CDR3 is TGCGCCAGCAGCTTAGGGGGGAATGGCTACACCTTC. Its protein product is CASSLGGNGYTF.

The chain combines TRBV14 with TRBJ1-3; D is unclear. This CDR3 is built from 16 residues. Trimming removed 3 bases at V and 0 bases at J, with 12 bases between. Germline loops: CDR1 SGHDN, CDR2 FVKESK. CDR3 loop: CASSHEGPSSGNTIYF. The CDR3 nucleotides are TGTGCCAGCAGCCATGAGGGCCCGAGCTCTGGAAACACCATATATTTT.

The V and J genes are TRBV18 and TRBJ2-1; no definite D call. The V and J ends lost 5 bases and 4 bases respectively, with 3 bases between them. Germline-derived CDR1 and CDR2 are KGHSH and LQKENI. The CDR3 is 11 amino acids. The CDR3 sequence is CASSTYNEQFF. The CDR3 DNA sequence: TGTGCCAGCTCAACGTACAATGAGCAGTTCTTC.

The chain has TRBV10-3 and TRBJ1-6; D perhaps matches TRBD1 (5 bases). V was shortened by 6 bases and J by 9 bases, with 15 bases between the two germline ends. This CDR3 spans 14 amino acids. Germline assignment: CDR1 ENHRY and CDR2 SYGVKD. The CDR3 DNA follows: TGTGCCATCAGAGGGACTTCCCCAGGTTCACCCCTCCACTTT. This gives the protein CAIRGTSPGSPLHF.

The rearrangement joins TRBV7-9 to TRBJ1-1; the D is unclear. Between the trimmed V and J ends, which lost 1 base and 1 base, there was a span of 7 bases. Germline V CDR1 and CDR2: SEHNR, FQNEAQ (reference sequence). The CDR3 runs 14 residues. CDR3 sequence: CASSLGDGNTEAFF. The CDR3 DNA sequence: TGTGCCAGCAGCTTAGGGGATGGGAACACTGAAGCTTTCTTT. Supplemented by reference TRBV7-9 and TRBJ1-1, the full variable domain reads DTGVSQNPRHKITKRGQNVTFRCDPISEHNRLYWYRQTLGQGPEFLTYFQNEAQLEKSRLLSDRFSAERPKGSFSTLEIQRTEQGDSAMYLCASSLGDGNTEAFFGQGTRLTVV.

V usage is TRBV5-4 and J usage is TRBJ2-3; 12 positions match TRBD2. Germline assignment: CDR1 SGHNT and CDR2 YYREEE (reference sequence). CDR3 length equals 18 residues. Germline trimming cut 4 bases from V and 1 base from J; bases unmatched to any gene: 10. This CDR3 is CASSAGTSGYRRTDTQYF. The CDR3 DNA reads TGTGCCAGCAGCGCGGGGACTAGCGGGTATAGACGCACAGATACGCAGTATTTT.

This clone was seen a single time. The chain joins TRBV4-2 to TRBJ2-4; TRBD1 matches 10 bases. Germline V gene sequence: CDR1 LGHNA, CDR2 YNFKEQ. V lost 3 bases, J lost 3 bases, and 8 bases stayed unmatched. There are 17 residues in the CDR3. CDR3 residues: CASSHSGTGDSKNIQYF. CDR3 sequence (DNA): TGTGCCAGCAGCCATTCCGGGACAGGGGACAGCAAAAACATTCAGTACTTC.

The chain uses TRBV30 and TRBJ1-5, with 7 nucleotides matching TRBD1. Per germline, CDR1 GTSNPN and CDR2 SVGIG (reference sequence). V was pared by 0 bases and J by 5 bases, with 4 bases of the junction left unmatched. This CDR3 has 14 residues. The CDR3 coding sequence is TGTGCCTGGAGTGTAATAGGGACAGATCAGCCCCAGCATTTT. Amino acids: CAWSVIGTDQPQHF.

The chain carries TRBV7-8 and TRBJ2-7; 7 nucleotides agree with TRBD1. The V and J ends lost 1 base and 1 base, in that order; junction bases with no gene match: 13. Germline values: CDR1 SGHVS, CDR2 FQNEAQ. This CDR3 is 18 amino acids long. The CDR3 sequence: CASSLERNPGQKSYEQYF. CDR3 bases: TGTGCCAGCAGCTTAGAAAGAAATCCGGGACAGAAATCCTACGAGCAGTACTTC.

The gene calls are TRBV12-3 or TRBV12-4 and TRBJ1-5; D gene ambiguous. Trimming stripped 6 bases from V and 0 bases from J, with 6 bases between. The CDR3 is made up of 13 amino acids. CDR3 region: CASRINSNQPQHF. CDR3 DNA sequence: TGTGCCAGCAGGATAAATAGCAATCAGCCCCAGCATTTT.